This is a list of T cell receptor beta chains from one sample in a study of shared clonotypes between healthy human individuals. Assay: immunoSEQ multiplex PCR; the TCRdb copy retains only in-frame clones and omits some. This sample has some 1.4 million clones, with around 97% found just once. The material sequenced was naive CD4+ T cells sorted from blood. These receptors originate from a man aged 25 to 40 in good health. Each CDR3 is given with its conserved first and last residue. The D gene is left open where the match is weak. A row's size may be missing; if present it is once, few, many or a size class.

clone size,V gene,D gene,J gene,CDR3 DNA,CDR3 protein
once,TRBV10-3,TRBD1,TRBJ1-2,TGTGCCATCAGCGAACGACAGGGGTATGGCTACACCTTC,CAISERQGYGYTF
.,TRBV18,TRBD1,TRBJ1-2,TGTGCCAGCTCACCCGAGACAGGGGAGGATGGCTACACCTTC,CASSPETGEDGYTF
.,TRBV6-6,.,TRBJ2-7,TGTGCCAGCAGTTTCTCCCCGGGGACAAACTCCTACGAGCAGTACTTC,CASSFSPGTNSYEQYF
.,TRBV6-5,.,TRBJ2-7,TGTGCCAGCAGTTCCAGCGTGTGGGAGTTAACCTACGAGCAGTACTTC,CASSSSVWELTYEQYF
once,TRBV4-2,TRBD1,TRBJ1-3,TGTGCCAGCAGCCTAGCAAGCCTCAGGGGGGTAGGTGGAAACACCATATATTTT,CASSLASLRGVGGNTIYF
.,TRBV2,.,TRBJ2-7,TGTGCCAGCACCCCCGAGCGCACCCTGGGGTACGAGCAGTACTTC,CASTPERTLGYEQYF
.,TRBV14,TRBD1,TRBJ1-4,TGTGCCAGCAGCCAATTCCGACAGGGGTTGCCCCCTTTCGAAAAACTGTTTTTT,CASSQFRQGLPPFEKLFF
.,TRBV29-1,TRBD1,TRBJ1-2,TGCAGCGTGGGACAGCCCCTGACCTCTGGCTACACCTTC,CSVGQPLTSGYTF
once,TRBV6-1,.,TRBJ2-3,TGTGCCAGCAGTGAAATTGGGACGAGTCTTCCTAATACGCAGTATTTT,CASSEIGTSLPNTQYF
.,TRBV18,.,TRBJ1-1,TGTGCCAGCTCACCACTCAGGGGAAACACTGAAGCTTTCTTT,CASSPLRGNTEAFF
.,TRBV5-1,TRBD1,TRBJ2-7,TGCGCCAGCAGCTCCGGGACAGGGGAGGCCTACGAGCAGTACTTC,CASSSGTGEAYEQYF
.,TRBV15,.,TRBJ2-3,TGTGCCACCAGCAGCCAGGGGATTCGAGATACGCAGTATTTT,CATSSQGIRDTQYF
once,TRBV28,.,TRBJ2-3,TGTGCCAGCAGCCCTGGACGGAGCACAGATACGCAGTATTTT,CASSPGRSTDTQYF
.,TRBV2,.,TRBJ1-5,TGTGCCAGCAGTGACGGGGCCCGCAATCAGCCCCAGCATTTT,CASSDGARNQPQHF
.,TRBV4-1,TRBD1,TRBJ1-5,TGCGCCAGCAGTCAAGACAGGGCAGTTCAGCCCCAGCATTTT,CASSQDRAVQPQHF
once,TRBV15,TRBD2,TRBJ2-7,TGTGCCACAAACCCGGGGCTAGCGGGAGAGGCCGAGCAGTACTTC,CATNPGLAGEAEQYF
once,TRBV9,TRBD1,TRBJ2-7,TGTGCCAGCAGCGTCGGGACAGGGGGCACGTCCTACGAGCAGTACTTC,CASSVGTGGTSYEQYF
.,TRBV7-2,TRBD1,TRBJ1-5,TGTGCCAGCAGCCCCCGACAGGGAATAGGCCAGCCCCAGCATTTT,CASSPRQGIGQPQHF
.,TRBV7-2,TRBD2,TRBJ2-5,TGTGCCAGCAGCTTAGCTTTCCCTAGCGGGAATTTAGTGGAGCAGTACTTC,CASSLAFPSGNLVEQYF
.,TRBV14,.,TRBJ2-2,TGTGCCAGCAGCCAAAGGTCAGCGAACACCGGGGAGCTGTTTTTT,CASSQRSANTGELFF
.,TRBV9,.,TRBJ2-2,TGTGCCAGCAGCGGACCAGGGGTCCCCGGGGTTTCGAACACCGGGGAGCTGTTTTTT,CASSGPGVPGVSNTGELFF
.,TRBV6-1,TRBD1,TRBJ1-1,TGTGCCAGCAGTGTGGGACAGGGCCGTCCGAACACTGAAGCTTTCTTT,CASSVGQGRPNTEAFF
.,TRBV29-1,TRBD2,TRBJ2-7,TGCAGCGTTGCAGGACTAGCGGGAGGGTGGGAGCAGTACTTC,CSVAGLAGGWEQYF
once,TRBV11-2,.,TRBJ1-3,TGTGCCAGCAGCTTAGGGGGTGGTTCTGGAAACACCATATATTTT,CASSLGGGSGNTIYF
.,TRBV15,.,TRBJ2-5,TGTGCCACCAGCAGAGATTCGGGAGAGACCCAGTACTTC,CATSRDSGETQYF
.,TRBV2,TRBD1,TRBJ1-5,TGTGCCAGCAGTGAAGCATTGACAGGGAGCAATCAGCCCCAGCATTTT,CASSEALTGSNQPQHF
.,TRBV2,.,TRBJ2-7,TGTGCCAGCAGGGGGAGTGGGACGTACGAGCAGTACTTC,CASRGSGTYEQYF
.,TRBV7-9,TRBD2,TRBJ2-6,TGTGCCAGCAGCTTAGAGCGGGGGCGCATTCCTGGGGCCAACGTCCTGACTTTC,CASSLERGRIPGANVLTF
once,TRBV7-6,.,TRBJ1-5,TGTGCCAGCAGCTTAGGGGACAATCAGCCCCAGCATTTT,CASSLGDNQPQHF
.,TRBV10-3,TRBD1,TRBJ1-4,TGTGCCATCAGTTCTGGACAGGGTGGCGAAAAACTGTTTTTT,CAISSGQGGEKLFF
.,TRBV6-1,.,TRBJ1-5,TGTGCCAGCAGCCGGACATCTAATCAGCCCCAGCATTTT,CASSRTSNQPQHF
.,TRBV20-1,.,TRBJ2-1,TGCGCCACCTTGGGCAATGAGCAGTTCTTC,CATLGNEQFF